A selection of T cell receptor beta chains follows, all from one sample in a study of T cell responses to AZD1222 COVID-19 vaccine. Sequenced by immunoSEQ multiplex PCR; TCRdb stores in-frame clones only, minus some. This table has 95,000 to 150,000 clones, over 85% appearing once. Specimen: peripheral blood, collected on day 0 of AZD1222 vaccination. Source of these receptors: an adult in good health. Both conserved end residues are trimmed from each CDR3. The order of the fields is J gene, V gene, clone size, CDR3 protein. Clone size appears in some rows only: once, few, many, or a class for an expanded clone.

TRBJ2-2	TRBV3-1/TRBV3-2	.	ASSQDTAGSNTGELF
TRBJ1-5	TRBV28	few	ASSSTPRASQPQH
TRBJ2-7	TRBV5-1	.	ASSLGRINEQY
TRBJ1-2	TRBV12-3/TRBV12-4	few	ASSLNSYGYT
TRBJ2-1	TRBV11-2	.	ASSTTSGLAYNEQF
TRBJ1-5	TRBV28	.	ASSWTLGQGRDQPQH
TRBJ2-3	TRBV2	.	ASSAGSGGRTDTQY
TRBJ1-5	TRBV12-3/TRBV12-4	.	ASTRWGNQPQH
TRBJ1-3	TRBV7-8	once	ASSFGDTRNSGNTIY
TRBJ1-5	TRBV6-1	.	ASSEGQPQH
TRBJ2-4	TRBV30	.	AWSGDEGLAGGGSLFIQY
TRBJ1-6	TRBV28	.	ASRGADVYNSPLH
TRBJ1-2	TRBV5-4	.	ASAGWSGDYGYT
TRBJ2-3	TRBV24-1	few	ATSDTPRGQYTQY
TRBJ2-2	TRBV7-9	.	ASSLARNTGELF
TRBJ2-1	TRBV6-4	.	ASREGLADFNEQF
TRBJ1-5	TRBV5-1	.	ASSLGQENQPQH
TRBJ1-2	TRBV4-1	.	ASSQGGGAPYGYT
TRBJ2-3	TRBV2	.	ASSRGLGGDTQY
TRBJ2-1	TRBV9	.	ASSVDLAGGPNEQF
TRBJ1-2	TRBV27	.	ASSLDSLRGYT
TRBJ1-2	TRBV9	.	ASSIRTGGQNYGYT
TRBJ2-3	TRBV6-1	.	ASSESRQGLDTQY
TRBJ1-2	TRBV6-5	.	ASSYFSGDGYT
TRBJ1-5	TRBV5-4	.	ASSREGGPQH
TRBJ1-6	TRBV30	.	AWLPRQGSVRFLGSPLH
TRBJ1-2	TRBV7-9	once	ASSTVRGDRDNYGYT
TRBJ2-2	TRBV5-4	.	ASSFLGGGRTGELF
TRBJ2-7	TRBV5-1	few	ASSAGTAAEEQY
TRBJ2-7	TRBV6-4	once	ASSPDRVSEQY